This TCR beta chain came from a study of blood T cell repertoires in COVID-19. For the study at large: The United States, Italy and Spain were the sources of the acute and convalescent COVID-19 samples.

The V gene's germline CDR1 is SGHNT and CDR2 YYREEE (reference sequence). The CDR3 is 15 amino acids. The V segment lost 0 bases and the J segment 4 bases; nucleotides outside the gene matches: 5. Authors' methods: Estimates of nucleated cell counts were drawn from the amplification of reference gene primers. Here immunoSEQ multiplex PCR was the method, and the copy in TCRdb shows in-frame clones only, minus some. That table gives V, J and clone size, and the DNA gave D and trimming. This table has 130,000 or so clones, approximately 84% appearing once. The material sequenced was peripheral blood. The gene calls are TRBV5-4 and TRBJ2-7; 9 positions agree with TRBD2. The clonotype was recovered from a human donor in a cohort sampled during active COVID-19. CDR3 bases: TGTGCCAGCAGCTTGGGGCGGGGGGGCGTTTACGAGCAGTACTTC. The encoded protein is CASSLGRGGVYEQYF.